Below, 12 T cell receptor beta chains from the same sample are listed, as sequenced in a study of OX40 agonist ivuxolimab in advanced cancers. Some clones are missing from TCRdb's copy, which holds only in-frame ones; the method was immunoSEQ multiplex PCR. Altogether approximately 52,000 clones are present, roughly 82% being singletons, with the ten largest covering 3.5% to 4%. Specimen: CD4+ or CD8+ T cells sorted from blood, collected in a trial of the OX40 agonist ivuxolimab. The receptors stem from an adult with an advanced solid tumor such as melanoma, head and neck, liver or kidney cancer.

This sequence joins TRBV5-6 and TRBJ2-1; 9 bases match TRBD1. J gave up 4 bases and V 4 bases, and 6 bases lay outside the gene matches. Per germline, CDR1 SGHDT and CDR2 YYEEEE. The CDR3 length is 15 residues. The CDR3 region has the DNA TGTGCCAGCAGCCACGGGGGACAGGGATACAATGAGCAGTTCTTC. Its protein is CASSHGGQGYNEQFF.

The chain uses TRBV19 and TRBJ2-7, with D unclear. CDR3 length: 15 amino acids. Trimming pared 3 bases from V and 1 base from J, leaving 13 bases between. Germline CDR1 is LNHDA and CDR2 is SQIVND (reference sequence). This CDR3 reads CASSIEKGMSYEQYF. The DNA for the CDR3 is TGTGCCAGTAGTATCGAGAAAGGGATGTCCTACGAGCAGTACTTC.

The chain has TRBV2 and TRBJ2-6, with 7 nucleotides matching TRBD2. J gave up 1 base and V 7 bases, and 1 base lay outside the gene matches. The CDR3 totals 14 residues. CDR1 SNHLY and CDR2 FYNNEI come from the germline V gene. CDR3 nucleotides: TGTGCCAGCACCGGGGGGTCTGGGGCCAACGTCCTGACTTTC. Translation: CASTGGSGANVLTF.

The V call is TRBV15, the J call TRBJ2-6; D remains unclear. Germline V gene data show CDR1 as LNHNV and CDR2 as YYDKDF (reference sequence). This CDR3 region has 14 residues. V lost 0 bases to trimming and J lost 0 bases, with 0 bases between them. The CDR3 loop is CATSRDSGANVLTF. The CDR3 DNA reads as TGTGCCACCAGCAGAGACTCTGGGGCCAACGTCCTGACTTTC.

The CDR3 loop reads CATSPGTGFDNEQFF. The CDR3 nucleotides are TGTGCCACCTCCCCCGGGACAGGGTTCGACAATGAGCAGTTCTTC. The genes are TRBV19 and TRBJ2-1, with 9 bases matching TRBD1. The CDR3 is made up of 15 amino acids. Looked up from germline, CDR1 is LNHDA and CDR2 is SQIVND (reference sequence). With V trimmed by 10 bases and J by 5 bases, 12 bases remained unmatched. Full variable domain (rest looked up from reference TRBV19 and TRBJ2-1): DGGITQSPKYLFRKEGQNVTLSCEQNLNHDAMYWYRQDPGQGLRLIYYSQIVNDFQKGDIAEGYSVSREKKESFPLTVTSAQKNPTAFYLCATSPGTGFDNEQFFGPGTRLTVL.

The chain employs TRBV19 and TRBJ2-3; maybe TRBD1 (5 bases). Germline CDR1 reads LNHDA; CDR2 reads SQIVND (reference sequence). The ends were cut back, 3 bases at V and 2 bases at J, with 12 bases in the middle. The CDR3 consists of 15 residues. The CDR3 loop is CASSMGDRPTDTQYF. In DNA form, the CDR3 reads TGTGCCAGTAGTATGGGCGACAGACCCACAGATACGCAGTATTTT.

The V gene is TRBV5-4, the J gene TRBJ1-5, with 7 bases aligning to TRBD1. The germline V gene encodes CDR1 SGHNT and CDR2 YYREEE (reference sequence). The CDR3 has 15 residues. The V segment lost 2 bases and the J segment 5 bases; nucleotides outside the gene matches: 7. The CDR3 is CASSFNRGLHQPQHF. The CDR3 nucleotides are TGTGCCAGCAGCTTCAACAGGGGTCTGCATCAGCCCCAGCATTTT.

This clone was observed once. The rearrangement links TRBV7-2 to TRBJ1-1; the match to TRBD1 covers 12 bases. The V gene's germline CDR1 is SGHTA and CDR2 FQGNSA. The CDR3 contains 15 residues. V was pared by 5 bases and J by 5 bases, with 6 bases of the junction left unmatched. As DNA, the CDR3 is TGTGCCAGCAGCCCGGGACAGGGGGCGCTTACTGAAGCTTTCTTT. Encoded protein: CASSPGQGALTEAFF.

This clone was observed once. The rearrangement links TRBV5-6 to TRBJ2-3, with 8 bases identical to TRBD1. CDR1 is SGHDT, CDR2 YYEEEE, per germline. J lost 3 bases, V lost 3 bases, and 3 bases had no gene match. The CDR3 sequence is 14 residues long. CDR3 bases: TGTGCCAGCAGCTGGACAGGGTCGACAGATACGCAGTATTTT. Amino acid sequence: CASSWTGSTDTQYF.

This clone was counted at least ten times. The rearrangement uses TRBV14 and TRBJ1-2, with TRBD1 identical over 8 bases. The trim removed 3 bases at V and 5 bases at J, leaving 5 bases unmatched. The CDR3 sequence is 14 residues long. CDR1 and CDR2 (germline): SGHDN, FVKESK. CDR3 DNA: TGTGCCAGCAGCCACTCAGGGGGCTCGTATGGCTACACCTTC. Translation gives CASSHSGGSYGYTF. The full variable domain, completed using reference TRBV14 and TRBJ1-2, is EAGVTQFPSHSVIEKGQTVTLRCDPISGHDNLYWYRRVMGKEIKFLLHFVKESKQDESGMPNNRFLAERTGGTYSTLKVQPAELEDSGVYFCASSHSGGSYGYTFGSGTRLTVV.

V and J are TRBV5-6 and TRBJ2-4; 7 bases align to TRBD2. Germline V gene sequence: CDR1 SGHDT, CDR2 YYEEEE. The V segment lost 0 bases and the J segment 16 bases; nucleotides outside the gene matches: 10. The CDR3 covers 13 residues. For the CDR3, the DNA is TGTGCCAGCAGCTTGGGGACTAGGGGCCTTGGATACTTC. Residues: CASSLGTRGLGYF.

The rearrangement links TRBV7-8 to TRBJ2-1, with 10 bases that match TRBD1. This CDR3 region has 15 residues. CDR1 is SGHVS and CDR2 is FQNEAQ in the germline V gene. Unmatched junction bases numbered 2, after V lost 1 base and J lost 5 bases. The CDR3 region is CASSLGTGGNNEQFF. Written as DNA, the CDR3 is TGTGCCAGCAGCTTAGGGACAGGGGGGAACAATGAGCAGTTCTTC.